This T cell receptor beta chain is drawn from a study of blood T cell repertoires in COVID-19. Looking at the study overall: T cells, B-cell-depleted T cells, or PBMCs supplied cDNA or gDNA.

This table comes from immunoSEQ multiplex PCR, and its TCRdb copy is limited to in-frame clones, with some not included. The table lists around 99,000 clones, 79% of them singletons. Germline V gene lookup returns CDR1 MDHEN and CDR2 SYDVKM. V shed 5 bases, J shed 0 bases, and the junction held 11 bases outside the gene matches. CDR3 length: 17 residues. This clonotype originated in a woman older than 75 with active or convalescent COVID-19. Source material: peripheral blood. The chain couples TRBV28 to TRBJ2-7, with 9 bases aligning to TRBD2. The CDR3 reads CASSVVEAGLASYEQYF. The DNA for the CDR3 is TGTGCCAGCAGTGTGGTCGAGGCGGGACTAGCCTCCTACGAGCAGTACTTC. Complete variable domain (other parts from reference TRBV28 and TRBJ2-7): DVKVTQSSRYLVKRTGEKVFLECVQDMDHENMFWYRQDPGLGLRLIYFSYDVKMKEKGDIPEGYSVSREKKERFSLILESASTNQTSMYLCASSVVEAGLASYEQYFGPGTRLTVT.